This section outlines one T cell receptor (beta chain) sequence together with its context. CDR1 and CDR2 (germline): MNHNS, SASEGT. V shed 3 bases and J shed 6 bases, with 11 bases lying between them. The CDR3 is made up of 13 amino acids. The data were taken from a study of technical replicates of blood from a few donors. Sequencing used immunoSEQ multiplex PCR; TCRdb keeps in-frame clones, though not all of them. The sample lists under 100,000 clones, 90% to 95% seen once, with 0.3% to 0.35% in the top ten. Specimen: T cells isolated from PBMCs. J is TRBJ1-2 and V is TRBV6-1; D gene unclear. The clonotype comes from a human donor in good health. This CDR3 reads CASSDLWRNGYTF. In nucleotides, the CDR3 is TGTGCCAGCAGTGATCTCTGGAGGAATGGCTACACCTTC.